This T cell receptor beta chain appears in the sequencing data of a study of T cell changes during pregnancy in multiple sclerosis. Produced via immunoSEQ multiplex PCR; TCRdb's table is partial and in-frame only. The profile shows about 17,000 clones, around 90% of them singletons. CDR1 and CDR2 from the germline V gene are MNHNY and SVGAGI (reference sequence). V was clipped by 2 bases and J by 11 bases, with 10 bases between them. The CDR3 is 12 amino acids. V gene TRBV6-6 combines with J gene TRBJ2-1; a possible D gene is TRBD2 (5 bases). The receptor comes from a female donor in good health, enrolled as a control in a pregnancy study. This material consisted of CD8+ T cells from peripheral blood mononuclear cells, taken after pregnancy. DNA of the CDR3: TGTGCCAGCAGTTACCGGGAAGTTAAGCAGTTCTTC. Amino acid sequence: CASSYREVKQFF.